This T cell receptor beta chain was retrieved from a study of graft-versus-host responses after intestinal transplantation. Study context: Isolated intestinal, liver-intestinal, or multivisceral transplants had been given to the recipients.

A note on this clone: Antigen unknown.

Produced via immunoSEQ multiplex PCR; TCRdb's table is partial and in-frame only. The table records 35,000 to 50,000 clones, just under 95% of them present only once. The V and J ends lost 6 bases and 2 bases, in that order; junction bases with no gene match: 13. Germline V gene sequence: CDR1 SNHLY, CDR2 FYNNEI. The CDR3 totals 18 residues. General study findings and limits: The marrow of recipients harbored GvH clones, and ileum or blood showed some of them first.

The material sequenced was PBMCs, taken approximately 350 days after intestinal transplant. The chain uses TRBV2 and TRBJ2-6; 7 bases agree with TRBD1. This TCR was sampled from a human patient who received an intestinal transplant, so some T cells may come from the graft donor. DNA of the CDR3: TGTGCCAGCAGGGCCCCCGGACAGGTTTTAACTGGGGCCAACGTCCTGACTTTC. The encoded protein is CASRAPGQVLTGANVLTF.